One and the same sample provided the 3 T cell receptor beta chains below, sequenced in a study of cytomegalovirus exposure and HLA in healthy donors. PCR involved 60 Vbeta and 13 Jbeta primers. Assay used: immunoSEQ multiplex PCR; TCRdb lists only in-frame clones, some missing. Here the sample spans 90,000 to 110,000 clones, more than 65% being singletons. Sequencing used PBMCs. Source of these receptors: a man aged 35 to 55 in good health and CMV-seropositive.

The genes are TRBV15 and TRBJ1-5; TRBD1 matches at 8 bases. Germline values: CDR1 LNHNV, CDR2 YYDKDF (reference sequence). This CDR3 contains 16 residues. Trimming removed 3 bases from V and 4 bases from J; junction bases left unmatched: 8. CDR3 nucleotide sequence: TGTGCCACCAGCAGGATTGGACAGGGTCAAAATCAGCCCCAGCATTTT. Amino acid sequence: CATSRIGQGQNQPQHF.

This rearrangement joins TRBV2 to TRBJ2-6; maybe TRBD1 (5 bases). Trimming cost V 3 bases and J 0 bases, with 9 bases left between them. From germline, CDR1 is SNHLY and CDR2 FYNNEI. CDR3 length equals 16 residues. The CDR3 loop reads CASSEQGTSGANVLTF. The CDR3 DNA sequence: TGTGCCAGCAGTGAGCAGGGAACCTCTGGGGCCAACGTCCTGACTTTC.

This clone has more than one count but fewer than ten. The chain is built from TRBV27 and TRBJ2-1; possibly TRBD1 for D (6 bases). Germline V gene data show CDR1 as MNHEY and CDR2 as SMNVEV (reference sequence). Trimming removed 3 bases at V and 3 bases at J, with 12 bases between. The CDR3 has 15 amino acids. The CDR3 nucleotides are TGTGCCAGCAGTTTTGAGGGCAGGGGCTACAATGAGCAGTTCTTC. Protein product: CASSFEGRGYNEQFF.